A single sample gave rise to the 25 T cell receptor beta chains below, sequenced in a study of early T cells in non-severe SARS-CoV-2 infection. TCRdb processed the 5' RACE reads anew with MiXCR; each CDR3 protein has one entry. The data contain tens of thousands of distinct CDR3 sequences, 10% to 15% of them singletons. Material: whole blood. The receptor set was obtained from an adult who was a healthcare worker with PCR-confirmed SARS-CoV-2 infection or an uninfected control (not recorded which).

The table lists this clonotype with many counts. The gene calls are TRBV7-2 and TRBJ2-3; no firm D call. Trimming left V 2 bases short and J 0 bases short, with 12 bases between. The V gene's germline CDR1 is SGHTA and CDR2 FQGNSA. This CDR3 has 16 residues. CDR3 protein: CASSLIADASTDTQYF. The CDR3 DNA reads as TGTGCCAGCAGCTTAATCGCGGATGCGAGCACAGATACGCAGTATTTT.

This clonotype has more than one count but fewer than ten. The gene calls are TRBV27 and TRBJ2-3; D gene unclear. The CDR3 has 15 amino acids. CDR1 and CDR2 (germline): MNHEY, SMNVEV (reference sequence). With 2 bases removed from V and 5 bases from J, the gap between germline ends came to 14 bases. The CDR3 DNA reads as TGTGCCAGCAGTTTAGCCGGAGTATCACAAGATACGCAGTATTTT. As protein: CASSLAGVSQDTQYF.

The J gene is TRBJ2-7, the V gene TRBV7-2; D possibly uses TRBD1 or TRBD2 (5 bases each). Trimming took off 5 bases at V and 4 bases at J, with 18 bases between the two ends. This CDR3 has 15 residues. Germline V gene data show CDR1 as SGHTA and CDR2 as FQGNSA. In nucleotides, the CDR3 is TGTGCCAGCAGCGCGACCGGGACGGCCCGTTACGAGCAGTACTTC. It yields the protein CASSATGTARYEQYF.

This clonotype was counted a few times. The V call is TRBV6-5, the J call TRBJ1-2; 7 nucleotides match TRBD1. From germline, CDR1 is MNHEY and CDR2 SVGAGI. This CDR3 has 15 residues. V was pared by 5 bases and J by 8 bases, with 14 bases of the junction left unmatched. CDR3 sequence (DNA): TGTGCCAGCAGTCCGAGATACAGGGGATCCGAGGGCTACACCTTC. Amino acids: CASSPRYRGSEGYTF.

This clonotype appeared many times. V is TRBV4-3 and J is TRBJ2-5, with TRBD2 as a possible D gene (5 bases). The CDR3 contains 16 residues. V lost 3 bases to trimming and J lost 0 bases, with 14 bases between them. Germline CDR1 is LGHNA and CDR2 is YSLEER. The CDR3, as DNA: TGCGCCAGCAGCCAGGGAGCGAGTATGTACCAAGAGACCCAGTACTTC. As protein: CASSQGASMYQETQYF.

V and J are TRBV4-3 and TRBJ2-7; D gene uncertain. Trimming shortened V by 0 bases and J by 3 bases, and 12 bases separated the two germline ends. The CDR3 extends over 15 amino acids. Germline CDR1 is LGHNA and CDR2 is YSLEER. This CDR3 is CASSQDTASNYEQYF. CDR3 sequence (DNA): TGCGCCAGCAGCCAAGATACGGCTAGTAACTACGAGCAGTACTTC.

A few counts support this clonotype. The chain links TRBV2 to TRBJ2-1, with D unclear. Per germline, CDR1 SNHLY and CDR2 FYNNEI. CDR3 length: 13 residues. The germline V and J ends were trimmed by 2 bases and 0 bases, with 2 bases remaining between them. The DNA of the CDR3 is TGTGCCAGCAGTGAAAACTCCTACAATGAGCAGTTCTTC. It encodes CASSENSYNEQFF.

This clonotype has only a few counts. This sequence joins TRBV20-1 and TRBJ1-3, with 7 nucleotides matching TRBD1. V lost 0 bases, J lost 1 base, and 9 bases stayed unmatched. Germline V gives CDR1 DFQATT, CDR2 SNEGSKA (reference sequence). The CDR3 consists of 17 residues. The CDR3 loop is CSARDRGGTVSGNTIYF. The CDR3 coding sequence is TGCAGTGCTAGAGATCGTGGCGGGACAGTGTCTGGAAACACCATATATTTT.

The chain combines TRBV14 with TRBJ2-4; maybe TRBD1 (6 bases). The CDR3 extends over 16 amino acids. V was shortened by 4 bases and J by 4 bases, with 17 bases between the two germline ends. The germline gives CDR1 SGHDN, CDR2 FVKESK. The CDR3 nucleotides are TGTGCCAGCAGCCCTCTGGACGGCGGACAGAAAAACATTCAGTACTTC. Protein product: CASSPLDGGQKNIQYF.

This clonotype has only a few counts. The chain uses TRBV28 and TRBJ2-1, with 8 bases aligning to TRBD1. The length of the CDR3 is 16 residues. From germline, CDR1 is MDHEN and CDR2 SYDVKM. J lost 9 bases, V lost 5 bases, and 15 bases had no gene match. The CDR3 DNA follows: TGTGCCAGCAGTCCTCGGCTCCTCAGGGGGCGGGGTGAGCAGTTCTTC. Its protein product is CASSPRLLRGRGEQFF.

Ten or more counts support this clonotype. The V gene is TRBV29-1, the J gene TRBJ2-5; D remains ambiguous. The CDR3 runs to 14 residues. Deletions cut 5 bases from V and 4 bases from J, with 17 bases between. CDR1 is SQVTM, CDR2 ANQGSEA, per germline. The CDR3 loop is CSVLVIGDLETQYF. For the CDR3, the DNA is TGCAGCGTTTTGGTTATTGGGGATTTAGAGACCCAGTACTTC.

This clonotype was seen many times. For the CDR3, the DNA is TGTGCCACCAGCAGAACCGGGACTAGATGGAATGAGCAGTTCTTC. It specifies CATSRTGTRWNEQFF. V gene TRBV15 combines with J gene TRBJ2-1; 8 bases line up with TRBD2. Trimming took 2 bases from V and 7 from J; bases not matched to a gene: 7. The length of the CDR3 is 15 residues. Germline CDR1 LNHNV, CDR2 YYDKDF (reference sequence).

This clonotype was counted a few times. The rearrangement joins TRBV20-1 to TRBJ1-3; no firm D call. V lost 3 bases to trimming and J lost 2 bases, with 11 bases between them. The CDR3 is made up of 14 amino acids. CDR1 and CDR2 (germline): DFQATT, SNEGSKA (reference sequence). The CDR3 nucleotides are TGCAGTGCTAGCTTTCAAGGGCCTGGAAACACCATATATTTT. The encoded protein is CSASFQGPGNTIYF.

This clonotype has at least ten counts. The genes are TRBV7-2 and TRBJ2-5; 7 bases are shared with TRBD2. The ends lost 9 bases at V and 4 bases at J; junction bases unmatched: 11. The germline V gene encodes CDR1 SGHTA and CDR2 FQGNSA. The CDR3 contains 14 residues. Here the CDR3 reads CASRPGGGTETQYF. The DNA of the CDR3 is TGTGCCAGTCGTCCCGGGGGAGGGACAGAGACCCAGTACTTC.

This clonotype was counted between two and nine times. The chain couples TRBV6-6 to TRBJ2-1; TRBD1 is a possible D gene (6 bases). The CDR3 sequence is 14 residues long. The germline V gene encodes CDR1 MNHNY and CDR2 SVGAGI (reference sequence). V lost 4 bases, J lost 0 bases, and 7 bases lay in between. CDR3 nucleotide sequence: TGTGCCAGCAGTTTAGGGGGCTCCTACAATGAGCAGTTCTTC. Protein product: CASSLGGSYNEQFF.

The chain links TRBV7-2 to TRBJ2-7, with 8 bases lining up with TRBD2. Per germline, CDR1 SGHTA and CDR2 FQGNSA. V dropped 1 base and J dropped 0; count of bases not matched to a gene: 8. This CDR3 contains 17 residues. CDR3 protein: CASSLGALAGGSYEQYF. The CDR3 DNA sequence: TGTGCCAGCAGCTTAGGTGCGCTAGCGGGTGGCTCCTACGAGCAGTACTTC.

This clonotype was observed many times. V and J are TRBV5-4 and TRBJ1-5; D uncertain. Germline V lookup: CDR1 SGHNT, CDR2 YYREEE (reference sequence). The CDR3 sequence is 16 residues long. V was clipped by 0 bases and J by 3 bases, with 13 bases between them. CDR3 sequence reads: CASSLGGFGDNQPQHF. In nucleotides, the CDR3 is TGTGCCAGCAGCTTGGGCGGATTCGGGGACAATCAGCCCCAGCATTTT.

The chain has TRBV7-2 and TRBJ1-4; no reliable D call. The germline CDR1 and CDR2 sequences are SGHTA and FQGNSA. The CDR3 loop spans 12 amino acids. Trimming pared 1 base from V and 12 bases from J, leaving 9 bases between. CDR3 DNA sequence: TGTGCCAGCAGCTTAGGAGGACCCGAACTGTTTTTT. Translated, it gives CASSLGGPELFF.

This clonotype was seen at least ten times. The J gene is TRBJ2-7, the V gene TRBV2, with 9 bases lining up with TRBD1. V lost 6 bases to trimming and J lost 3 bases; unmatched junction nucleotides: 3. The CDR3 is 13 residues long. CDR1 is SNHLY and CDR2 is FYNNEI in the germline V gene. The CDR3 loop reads CASSRDRVYEQYF. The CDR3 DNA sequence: TGTGCCAGCAGCCGGGACAGGGTCTACGAGCAGTACTTC.

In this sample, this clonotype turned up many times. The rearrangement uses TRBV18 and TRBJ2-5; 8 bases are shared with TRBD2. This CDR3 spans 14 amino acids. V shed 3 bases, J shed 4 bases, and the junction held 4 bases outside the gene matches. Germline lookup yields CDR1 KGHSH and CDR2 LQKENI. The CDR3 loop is CASSPREGIETQYF. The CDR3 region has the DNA TGTGCCAGCTCACCCCGGGAGGGGATAGAGACCCAGTACTTC.

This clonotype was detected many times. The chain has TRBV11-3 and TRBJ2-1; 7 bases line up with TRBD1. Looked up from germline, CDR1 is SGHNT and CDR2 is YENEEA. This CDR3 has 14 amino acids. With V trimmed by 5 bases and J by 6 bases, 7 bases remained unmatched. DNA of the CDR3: TGTGCCAGCAGCCTCATCGGGACAGCCAATGAGCAGTTCTTC. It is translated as CASSLIGTANEQFF. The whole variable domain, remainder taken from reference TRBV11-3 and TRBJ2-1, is EAGVVQSPRYKIIEKKQPVAFWCNPISGHNTLYWYLQNLGQGPELLIRYENEEAVDDSQLPKDRFSAERLKGVDSTLKIQPAELGDSAVYLCASSLIGTANEQFFGPGTRLTVL.

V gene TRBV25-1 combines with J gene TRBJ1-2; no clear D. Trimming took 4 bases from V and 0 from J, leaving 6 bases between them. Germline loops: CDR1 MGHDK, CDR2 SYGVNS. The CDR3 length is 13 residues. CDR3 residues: CASSGAPNYGYTF. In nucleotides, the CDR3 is TGTGCCAGCAGTGGAGCCCCTAACTATGGCTACACCTTC.

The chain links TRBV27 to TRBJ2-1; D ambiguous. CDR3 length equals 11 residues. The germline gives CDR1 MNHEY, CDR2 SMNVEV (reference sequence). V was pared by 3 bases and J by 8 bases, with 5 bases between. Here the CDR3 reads CASSFLDEQFF. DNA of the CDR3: TGTGCCAGCAGTTTTCTCGATGAGCAGTTCTTC.

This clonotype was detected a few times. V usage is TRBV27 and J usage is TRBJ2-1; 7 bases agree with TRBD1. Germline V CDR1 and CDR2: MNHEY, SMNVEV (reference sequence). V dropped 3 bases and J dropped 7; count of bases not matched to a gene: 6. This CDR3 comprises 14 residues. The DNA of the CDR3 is TGTGCCAGCAGTTTCGGGACAGCGCCAAATGAGCAGTTCTTC. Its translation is CASSFGTAPNEQFF.

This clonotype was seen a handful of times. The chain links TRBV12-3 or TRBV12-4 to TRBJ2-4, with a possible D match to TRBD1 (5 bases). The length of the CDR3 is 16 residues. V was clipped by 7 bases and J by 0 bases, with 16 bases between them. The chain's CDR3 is CASTFGQKIAKNIQYF. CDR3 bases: TGTGCCAGCACCTTCGGACAAAAGATAGCCAAAAACATTCAGTACTTC.